These 25 T cell receptor beta chains were all obtained from the same sample, sequenced in a study of a mutant IDH1 vaccine in newly diagnosed glioma. Profiling relied on immunoSEQ multiplex PCR, and the TCRdb table lists in-frame clones only, not all of them. The sample holds tens of thousands of clones, 80% to 90% seen once. The time point was: week 35, safety follow-up. The content of each vaccine dose was 300 ug of mutant IDH1 20-mer peptide, and topical imiquimod accompanied it. Antigens for these TCRs are unknown. The sample was PBMCs, taken from a glioma patient whose treatment included an IDH1 peptide vaccine. The receptors stem from a man between 35 and 55 years old with glioma.

This clone has only one observation. The chain recombines TRBV11-3 with TRBJ1-1; D unclear. This CDR3 has 13 residues. In germline, CDR1 is SGHNT, CDR2 YENEEA. Between the trimmed V and J ends, which lost 1 base and 4 bases, there was a span of 7 bases. The CDR3 DNA reads as TGTGCCAGCAGCTTAGTCCAGTCCACTGAAGCTTTCTTT. Its translation is CASSLVQSTEAFF.

This sequence joins TRBV19 and TRBJ1-2; 10 bases match TRBD1. Unmatched junction bases numbered 7, after V lost 4 bases and J lost 8 bases. The germline V gene encodes CDR1 LNHDA and CDR2 SQIVND (reference sequence). The length of the CDR3 is 14 residues. The CDR3 here is CASSTTGTGEGYTF. As DNA, the CDR3 is TGTGCCAGTAGTACAACCGGGACAGGGGAAGGCTACACCTTC.

J is TRBJ2-7 and V is TRBV2; tentatively, D is TRBD1 or TRBD2 (7 bases each). This CDR3 is built from 13 residues. Looked up from germline, CDR1 is SNHLY and CDR2 is FYNNEI. The V end lost 8 bases, the J end lost 2 bases, and 13 bases lay between the germline ends. This chain's CDR3 is CASQGEGTYEQYF. In DNA, the CDR3 is TGTGCCAGCCAGGGGGAGGGTACCTACGAGCAGTACTTC.

This clone was recorded only once. The chain recombines TRBV5-1 with TRBJ1-2; 9 positions agree with TRBD1. Trimming took 4 bases from V and 8 from J; bases not matched to a gene: 9. This CDR3 comprises 14 residues. Germline V CDR1 and CDR2: SGHRS, YFSETQ. The CDR3 region has the DNA TGCGCCAGCAGCCCGGACAGGGGAATTGGGGGCTACACCTTC. Its protein is CASSPDRGIGGYTF.

Regarding this clone: Relative to the germline gene, one junction end is altered; a read error may explain this. J is TRBJ2-3 and V is TRBV11-2, with 10 bases lining up with TRBD2. Germline CDR1 reads SGHAT; CDR2 reads FQNNGV. The CDR3 runs to 14 residues. CDR3 residues: CASTLGLAADTQYF. The CDR3 nucleotides are TGTGCCAGCACCTTAGGACTAGCGGCGGATACGCAGTATTTT.

The rearrangement uses TRBV5-1 and TRBJ2-2; possibly TRBD2 for D (6 bases). Germline CDR1 reads SGHRS; CDR2 reads YFSETQ. The CDR3 sequence is 15 residues long. Trimming shortened V by 0 bases and J by 6 bases, and 12 bases separated the two germline ends. The CDR3 is CASSLAQGGAGELFF. In nucleotides, the CDR3 is TGCGCCAGCAGCTTGGCGCAGGGAGGAGCCGGGGAGCTGTTTTTT.

The chain uses TRBV6-6 and TRBJ2-5; D is uncertain. The end of the DNA fits TRBJ2-7 better, so the J call may be wrong. This CDR3 comprises 13 residues. Germline loops: CDR1 MNHNY, CDR2 SVGAGI (reference sequence). Here the CDR3 DNA reads TGTGCCAGCACCCTAGAGAGCTCCTACGAGCAGTACTTC. As protein: CASTLESSYEQYF.

This clone was recorded once. The rearrangement links TRBV7-3 to TRBJ2-2, with TRBD1 matching over 10 bases. The CDR3 runs to 15 residues. Trimming took 5 bases from V and 7 from J; bases not matched to a gene: 7. CDR1 is SGHTA and CDR2 is FQGTGA in the germline V gene. The CDR3 DNA is TGTGCCAGCAGCCCCCGGACAGGGGGTTTCGGGGAGCTGTTTTTT. This gives the protein CASSPRTGGFGELFF.

V is TRBV14 and J is TRBJ2-1; D is ambiguous. This CDR3 contains 14 residues. Germline CDR1 is SGHDN and CDR2 is FVKESK. V shed 6 bases and J shed 4 bases, with 13 bases lying between them. The CDR3 region is CASSPRPPYNEQFF. DNA for the CDR3: TGTGCCAGCAGTCCTAGACCCCCTTACAATGAGCAGTTCTTC.

V is TRBV19 and J is TRBJ2-7, with 11 bases aligning to TRBD2. This CDR3 has 16 residues. Trimming cost V 0 bases and J 6 bases; bases outside gene matches: 7. Per germline, CDR1 LNHDA and CDR2 SQIVND (reference sequence). The CDR3 nucleotides are TGTGCCAGTAGTATAGACCCGGGACTAGCGGTTGGCGAGCAGTACTTC. As protein: CASSIDPGLAVGEQYF.

The rearrangement uses TRBV7-2 and TRBJ1-2; the D gene is possibly TRBD1 (6 bases). V was cut by 5 bases and J by 5 bases, with 9 bases left in between. The CDR3 has 12 residues. CDR1 is SGHTA and CDR2 is FQGNSA in the germline V gene. CDR3 sequence (DNA): TGTGCCAGCAGCGTTACAGGGTATGGCTACACCTTC. Translated: CASSVTGYGYTF.

This chain connects TRBV5-6 to TRBJ2-3, with 13 bases identical to TRBD2. CDR1 and CDR2 from the germline V gene are SGHDT and YYEEEE. CDR3 size: 19 residues. J was trimmed by 1 base and V by 0 bases; bases with no gene match: 8. CDR3 loop: CASSLGGLAGASGTDTQYF. The CDR3 nucleotides are TGTGCCAGCAGCTTGGGCGGACTAGCGGGGGCCTCTGGCACAGATACGCAGTATTTT.

The count of this clone is one. The rearrangement uses TRBV28 and TRBJ1-1; possibly TRBD1 for D (5 bases). This CDR3 has 12 amino acids. Germline values: CDR1 MDHEN, CDR2 SYDVKM. Trimming shortened V by 3 bases and J by 6 bases, and 8 bases separated the two germline ends. The CDR3 spells CASSFVGAEAFF. CDR3 in DNA: TGTGCCAGCAGTTTTGTGGGGGCTGAAGCTTTCTTT. Complete variable domain (other parts from reference TRBV28 and TRBJ1-1): DVKVTQSSRYLVKRTGEKVFLECVQDMDHENMFWYRQDPGLGLRLIYFSYDVKMKEKGDIPEGYSVSREKKERFSLILESASTNQTSMYLCASSFVGAEAFFGQGTRLTVV.

The chain couples TRBV4-3 to TRBJ2-3, with D maybe TRBD2 (7 bases). The CDR3 runs to 16 residues. Per the germline V gene, CDR1 is LGHNA and CDR2 is YSLEER. Trimming stripped 0 bases from V and 3 bases from J, with 13 bases between. CDR3 protein: CASSQEGGRETDTQYF. Here the CDR3 DNA reads TGCGCCAGCAGCCAAGAGGGGGGGCGCGAAACAGATACGCAGTATTTT.

J is TRBJ2-1 and V is TRBV10-1; 9 bases line up with TRBD2. The CDR3 is 14 amino acids. The germline V gene encodes CDR1 WNHNN and CDR2 SYGVQD (reference sequence). V trimming: 5 bases; J trimming: 8 bases; junction bases outside the gene matches: 7. CDR3: CASSRASGVDEQFF. The DNA for the CDR3 is TGCGCCAGCAGTAGGGCTAGCGGGGTCGATGAGCAGTTCTTC.

The chain has TRBV10-3 and TRBJ1-3; 8 nucleotides agree with TRBD1. V was pared by 6 bases and J by 7 bases, with 5 bases of the junction left unmatched. CDR3 length: 13 amino acids. Germline assignment: CDR1 ENHRY and CDR2 SYGVKD. The chain's CDR3 is CAIRTGEWNTIYF. Written as DNA, the CDR3 is TGTGCCATCAGGACAGGGGAATGGAACACCATATATTTT.

The chain uses TRBV19 and TRBJ2-5, with 14 bases aligning to TRBD2. Germline CDR1 and CDR2: LNHDA and SQIVND (reference sequence). The ends lost 4 bases at V and 2 bases at J; junction bases unmatched: 3. The CDR3 spans 16 residues. CDR3 DNA sequence: TGTGCCAGTAGTACGCGACTAGCGGGGGGGCAAGAGACCCAGTACTTC. This codes for CASSTRLAGGQETQYF.

The chain carries TRBV11-3 and TRBJ2-7; D is undetermined. The V end lost 0 bases, the J end lost 2 bases, and 11 bases lay between the germline ends. This CDR3 has 15 amino acids. Per the germline V gene, CDR1 is SGHNT and CDR2 is YENEEA. CDR3 sequence (DNA): TGTGCCAGCAGCTTAGATAAATCTGATACCTACGAGCAGTACGTC. This codes for CASSLDKSDTYEQYV.

This rearrangement joins TRBV7-9 to TRBJ2-1, with D perhaps TRBD2 (6 bases). CDR3 length: 16 amino acids. V was shortened by 4 bases and J by 10 bases, with 23 bases between the two germline ends. Germline CDR1 SEHNR, CDR2 FQNEAQ (reference sequence). CDR3 region: CASSSPGTGVPREQFF. The CDR3 DNA sequence: TGTGCCAGCAGCTCCCCCGGGACGGGGGTGCCGCGGGAGCAGTTCTTC.

This chain links TRBV28 with TRBJ1-5; D might be TRBD1 (5 bases). CDR1 MDHEN and CDR2 SYDVKM come from the germline V gene. V shed 3 bases and J shed 2 bases, with 11 bases lying between them. This CDR3 contains 15 residues. The CDR3 protein is CASSFAGRGNQPQHF. The CDR3 DNA sequence: TGTGCCAGCAGTTTTGCGGGGCGCGGCAATCAGCCCCAGCATTTT.

CDR3 region: CASSDGGAGWQNGYTF. CDR3 in DNA: TGTGCCAGCAGTGATGGGGGGGCGGGTTGGCAGAATGGCTACACCTTC. The V call is TRBV2, the J call TRBJ1-2; perhaps TRBD1 as D (6 bases). The germline V gene has CDR1 SNHLY and CDR2 FYNNEI. V was shortened by 3 bases and J by 6 bases, with 20 bases between the two germline ends. This CDR3 is 16 amino acids long.

This chain joins TRBV28 and TRBJ1-5; D might be TRBD1 (5 bases). V was shortened by 4 bases and J by 16 bases, with 14 bases between the two germline ends. This CDR3 is built from 11 residues. Germline-derived CDR1 and CDR2 are MDHEN and SYDVKM. CDR3 DNA sequence: TGTGCCAGCAGTTCGGGACCGCTCTTCCATTTT. Protein product: CASSSGPLFHF.

This clone was counted a few times. V gene TRBV7-8 combines with J gene TRBJ2-7, with 7 positions matching TRBD1. The CDR3 extends over 16 amino acids. CDR1 is SGHVS, CDR2 FQNEAQ, per germline. Trimming cost V 7 bases and J 5 bases; bases outside gene matches: 17. DNA for the CDR3: TGTGCCAGCAACACAAAAGAAGGGACAGACGAGAACGAGCAGTACTTC. Its protein product is CASNTKEGTDENEQYF.

The chain couples TRBV7-2 to TRBJ2-3; no clear D gene. Germline assignment: CDR1 SGHTA and CDR2 FQGNSA. This CDR3 is 14 amino acids long. Trimming stripped 1 base from V and 4 bases from J, with 9 bases between. The CDR3 region has the DNA TGTGCCAGCAGCTTAGGCATAAAGGCAGATACGCAGTATTTT. Translation: CASSLGIKADTQYF.

The chain is built from TRBV11-2 and TRBJ1-2, with D possibly matching TRBD1 (6 bases). The CDR3 contains 15 residues. The ends were cut back, 5 bases at V and 4 bases at J, with 17 bases in the middle. Germline CDR1 is SGHAT and CDR2 is FQNNGV. The CDR3 DNA reads TGTGCCAGCAGCACTCCAAAAACAGGGACCTATGGCTACACCTTC. The encoded protein is CASSTPKTGTYGYTF.